This TCR beta chain was identified during a study of cytomegalovirus exposure and HLA in healthy donors. Generated by immunoSEQ multiplex PCR, the TCRdb table keeps only in-frame clones and is missing some. The sample has about 330,000 clones; 86% are singletons. The sample holds one count of this clone. V was pared by 2 bases and J by 2 bases, with 7 bases between. Germline-derived CDR1 and CDR2 are MDHEN and SYDVKM. The CDR3 has 14 amino acids. The TCR sequence derives from a woman younger than 30 in good health and CMV-seronegative. The chain joins TRBV28 to TRBJ2-1; no definite D call. The sequenced sample consisted of PBMCs. The CDR3 loop reads CASSLMSAYNEQFF. CDR3 in DNA: TGTGCCAGCAGTTTAATGTCCGCCTACAATGAGCAGTTCTTC.